The 7 T cell receptor beta chains listed next were all sequenced from one sample in a study of regulatory T cells in long-lasting Graves disease. Time point in this sample: newly diagnosed GD, antithyroid drugs for less than 3 months. Isolated PBMC RNA provided the starting material for the TCR library. Through Arm-PCR of CDR3 regions and iRepertoire HTBI primers, TCR beta libraries were built. TCRdb analysed the multiplex PCR reads with MiXCR anew, one entry per CDR3 protein. The sample consists of some 250,000 distinct CDR3 sequences, roughly 18% of them appearing once. The specimen was peripheral blood mononuclear cells (PBMCs), collected at new diagnosis, from a patient treated with antithyroid drugs. Source of these receptors: a female donor with Graves disease.

This clonotype was found many times. The chain has TRBV28 and TRBJ2-1; TRBD2 aligns across 9 bases. Per germline, CDR1 MDHEN and CDR2 SYDVKM. V trimming: 3 bases; J trimming: 9 bases; junction bases outside the gene matches: 12. The CDR3 has 16 residues. The CDR3 is CASSFPGSGSSGEQFF. The CDR3 coding sequence is TGTGCCAGCAGTTTCCCTGGTAGCGGGAGTTCCGGTGAGCAGTTCTTC.

This clonotype was seen many times. This may be a read error, as it is one base from a much larger clone. This sequence joins TRBV28 and TRBJ1-1; D is uncertain. CDR1 is MDHEN, CDR2 SYDVKM, per germline. The V and J ends lost 4 bases and 0 bases respectively, with 12 bases between them. CDR3 length equals 15 residues. CDR3 sequence reads: CASSSGRVVNTEAFF. In nucleotides, the CDR3 is TGTGCCAGCAGTTCCGGGAGGGTCGTGAACACTGAAGCTTTCTTT. Full variable domain (remainder filled in from reference TRBV28 and TRBJ1-1): DVKVTQSSRYLVKRTGEKVFLECVQDMDHENMFWYRQDPGLGLRLIYFSYDVKMKEKGDIPEGYSVSREKKERFSLILESASTNQTSMYLCASSSGRVVNTEAFFGQGTRLTVV.

The chain uses TRBV24-1 and TRBJ2-5, with 10 positions matching TRBD2. The CDR3 loop spans 16 amino acids. Per germline, CDR1 KGHDR and CDR2 SFDVKD. The V segment lost 2 bases and the J segment 3 bases; nucleotides outside the gene matches: 5. CDR3 coding DNA: TGTGCCACCAGTGATTCCTGGACTAGCGGAGAAGAGACCCAGTACTTC. Translation gives CATSDSWTSGEETQYF.

The chain carries TRBV6-5 and TRBJ2-7; 11 bases are a match to TRBD2. The J call may be incorrect, as the DNA end agrees better with TRBJ2-3. The CDR3 totals 17 residues. Germline V lookup: CDR1 MNHEY, CDR2 SVGAGI. In DNA, the CDR3 is TGTGCCAGCAGTTCCAAGACTCCGGGACTAGCGGCAGATACGCAGTATTTT. Residues: CASSSKTPGLAADTQYF.

This clonotype occurred many times. This sequence joins TRBV10-3 and TRBJ1-1; perhaps TRBD1 as D (5 bases). The CDR3 contains 13 residues. Per the germline V gene, CDR1 is ENHRY and CDR2 is SYGVKD. The ends were cut back, 8 bases at V and 0 bases at J, with 10 bases in the middle. The CDR3 spells CAILQALNTEAFF. The CDR3 DNA reads TGTGCCATCTTACAGGCCCTGAACACTGAAGCTTTCTTT.

At least ten counts were recorded for this clonotype. The V call is TRBV15, the J call TRBJ2-6; a weak D match, TRBD2 (5 bases). The CDR3 has 15 amino acids. V lost 6 bases to trimming and J lost 2 bases, with 11 bases between them. CDR1 and CDR2 (germline): LNHNV, YYDKDF (reference sequence). CDR3 residues: CATREEGTGANVLTF. CDR3 sequence (DNA): TGTGCCACCAGAGAAGAGGGAACTGGGGCCAACGTCCTGACTTTC.

Ten or more counts support this clonotype. The chain is built from TRBV5-1 and TRBJ2-1, with a weak D call TRBD2 (6 bases). Between the trimmed V and J ends, which lost 4 bases and 0 bases, there was a span of 14 bases. CDR3 size: 16 residues. Germline V gene lookup returns CDR1 SGHRS and CDR2 YFSETQ. In DNA, the CDR3 is TGCGCCAGCAGCCCTGACCTGGGGGGCTCCTACAATGAGCAGTTCTTC. This sequence encodes CASSPDLGGSYNEQFF.